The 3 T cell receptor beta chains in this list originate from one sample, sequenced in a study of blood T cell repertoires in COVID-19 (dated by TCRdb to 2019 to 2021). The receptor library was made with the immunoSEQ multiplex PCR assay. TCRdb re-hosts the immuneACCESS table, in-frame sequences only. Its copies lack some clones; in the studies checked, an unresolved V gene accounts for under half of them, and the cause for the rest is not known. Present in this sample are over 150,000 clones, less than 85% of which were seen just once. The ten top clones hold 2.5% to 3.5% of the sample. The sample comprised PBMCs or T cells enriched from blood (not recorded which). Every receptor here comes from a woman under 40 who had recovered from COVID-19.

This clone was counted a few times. DNA of the CDR3: TGTGCCAGCTCACCACCTTTCGGGGGGACCCTGAACACCGGGGAGCTGTTTTTT. Translating gives CASSPPFGGTLNTGELFF. This chain joins TRBV18 and TRBJ2-2; TRBD2 aligns across 7 bases. CDR3 length: 18 amino acids. The junction had 8 bases not matched to a gene; V was cut back by 0 bases and J by 1 base. The germline V gene has CDR1 KGHSH and CDR2 LQKENI.

CDR3 protein: CASSEGLAEIYEQYF. The CDR3 DNA sequence: TGTGCCAGCAGTGAGGGTCTAGCGGAAATCTACGAGCAGTACTTC. The chain is built from TRBV6-1 and TRBJ2-7; the match to TRBD2 covers 7 bases. The CDR3 spans 15 residues. Germline CDR1 reads MNHNS; CDR2 reads SASEGT. Trimming took 3 bases from V and 3 from J; bases not matched to a gene: 8.

DNA of the CDR3: TGTGCCAGTAGGGTCCTAGCGGGGATGGGTAATGAGCAGTTCTTC. Protein product: CASRVLAGMGNEQFF. The chain carries TRBV19 and TRBJ2-1; 9 bases align to TRBD2. The CDR3 length is 15 residues. The germline V gene has CDR1 LNHDA and CDR2 SQIVND (reference sequence). Trimming cost V 6 bases and J 7 bases; bases outside gene matches: 10.